The next 10 T cell receptor beta chains were all read from a single sample in a study of vaccination and CD4 T cells after COVID-19. The Oncomine TCR Beta short-read assay generated sequence data from the DNA of cultured CD4+ T cells. TCRdb fed the PCR reads into MiXCR, producing one record per CDR3 protein. The sample lists about 15,000 distinct CDR3 sequences, around 56% occurring once. No antigen has been identified for these receptors. Treatment: roughly ten-day PBMC culture with coronavirus spike peptide pools or control peptides (ViraFEST assay). The specimen sequenced was CD4+ T cells from blood, cultured in vitro. The receptors here all came from a human donor who had recovered from COVID-19.

In DNA, the CDR3 is TGTGCCAGTAGTACACAGTTGAACACTGAAGCTTTCTTT. Its protein product is CASSTQLNTEAFF. The gene calls are TRBV19 and TRBJ1-1; D is unresolved. The CDR3 has 13 amino acids. Germline V gives CDR1 LNHDA, CDR2 SQIVND (reference sequence). The germline V and J ends were trimmed by 4 bases and 0 bases, with 6 bases remaining between them.

There are a few counts of this clonotype. The V call is TRBV6-1, the J call TRBJ1-1; 8 bases are shared with TRBD1. CDR1 is MNHNS, CDR2 SASEGT, per germline. Trimming at V came to 7 bases and at J to 4 bases, leaving 2 bases not matched to a gene. This CDR3 is built from 12 residues. CDR3 sequence (DNA): TGTGCCAGCAAAGACAGGGGCACTGAAGCTTTCTTT. Amino acids: CASKDRGTEAFF.

This chain links TRBV20-1 with TRBJ2-3; D remains unclear. Germline V lookup: CDR1 DFQATT, CDR2 SNEGSKA (reference sequence). This CDR3 spans 12 amino acids. V lost 6 bases and J 8 bases, leaving 15 bases between the germline ends. The CDR3 region is CSAPAYVTTQYF. CDR3 DNA sequence: TGCAGTGCCCCCGCTTACGTGACTACGCAGTATTTT.

This chain links TRBV11-3 with TRBJ1-1, with a tentative D call TRBD1 (5 bases). This CDR3 is built from 15 residues. The V gene's germline CDR1 is SGHNT and CDR2 YENEEA. V was cut by 5 bases and J by 1 base, with 14 bases left in between. In nucleotides, the CDR3 is TGTGCCAGCAGCCCCACCGGCCAGGGGAACACTGAAGCTTTCTTT. Translated: CASSPTGQGNTEAFF.

The chain combines TRBV6-1 with TRBJ1-2; D is unresolved. Germline-derived CDR1 and CDR2 are MNHNS and SASEGT. The CDR3 loop spans 15 amino acids. Trimming removed 3 bases at V and 4 bases at J, with 15 bases between. The CDR3 coding sequence is TGTGCCAGCAGTGATCCCGGGCGGAGTATCTATGGCTACACCTTC. This gives the protein CASSDPGRSIYGYTF.

A few counts support this clonotype. The V and J genes are TRBV2 and TRBJ1-2; D is unclear. The CDR3 is 13 amino acids. Trimming shortened V by 3 bases and J by 0 bases, and 5 bases separated the two germline ends. CDR1 is SNHLY and CDR2 is FYNNEI in the germline V gene. The CDR3 DNA is TGTGCCAGCAGTGAGCGACCTAACTATGGCTACACCTTC. As protein: CASSERPNYGYTF. The complete variable domain, with remaining parts taken from reference TRBV2 and TRBJ1-2, reads EPEVTQTPSHQVTQMGQEVILRCVPISNHLYFYWYRQILGQKVEFLVSFYNNEISEKSEIFDDQFSVERPDGSNFTLKIRSTKLEDSAMYFCASSERPNYGYTFGSGTRLTVV.

This clonotype was counted a few times. The chain couples TRBV6-2 or TRBV6-3 to TRBJ1-1, with 8 bases fitting TRBD1. The V gene end was trimmed by 6 bases and the J gene end by 11 bases; junction bases not matched to a gene: 8. This CDR3 spans 12 amino acids. From germline, CDR1 is MNHEY and CDR2 SVGEGT. As DNA, the CDR3 is TGTGCCAGCAGCCGACAGGGGAGAGGGGCTTTCTTT. It is translated as CASSRQGRGAFF.

This clonotype is termed medium-sized. The genes are TRBV25-1 and TRBJ1-5; unclear D gene. Germline V gives CDR1 MGHDK, CDR2 SYGVNS. The CDR3 spans 14 residues. The ends were cut back, 6 bases at V and 0 bases at J, with 9 bases in the middle. CDR3 loop: CASRPRYSNQPQHF. CDR3 DNA sequence: TGTGCCAGCAGACCAAGGTATAGCAATCAGCCCCAGCATTTT.

The chain uses TRBV19 and TRBJ2-1; 13 bases fit TRBD2. Germline V gives CDR1 LNHDA, CDR2 SQIVND (reference sequence). The V segment lost 7 bases and the J segment 2 bases; nucleotides outside the gene matches: 8. The CDR3 runs 17 residues. In DNA, the CDR3 is TGTGCCAGTATGGGGACTAGCGGGACAACTGCCTACAATGAGCAGTTCTTC. Translated, it gives CASMGTSGTTAYNEQFF.

This rearrangement joins TRBV7-3 to TRBJ2-7; TRBD2 aligns across 7 bases. V was pared by 5 bases and J by 5 bases, with 6 bases of the junction left unmatched. The germline V gene has CDR1 SGHTA and CDR2 FQGTGA. This CDR3 has 13 residues. CDR3 sequence: CASSQQRGHEQYF. The CDR3 DNA is TGTGCCAGCAGCCAACAGCGGGGCCACGAGCAGTACTTC.